The sequence of this T cell receptor (beta chain) was determined in a study of blood T cell repertoires in COVID-19 (dated by TCRdb to 2020 to 2021). As for the study more broadly: Samples covering the acute and convalescent phases of COVID-19 were provided by collaborators in the United States, Italy and Spain. A freely available public database, intended as a resource for researchers studying the immune response to SARS-CoV-2, is where the repertoires were released. Samples came from the ongoing ImmuneRACE study (first 160 participants) plus 1,254 subjects from 6 global collaborators. Deeply sampled blood TCRbeta repertoires from subjects exposed to, actively infected with, or recovered from COVID-19 were included in the dataset. Where available, HLA class I and class II types were taken from metadata supplied by the sample provider and were not determined by assay-based typing. The prospective study material was composed of cDNA or gDNA derived from T cells, B-cell-depleted T cells, or PBMCs. Sample metadata almost always included a de-identified subject ID, COVID-19 status, age in years and sex.

The collaborating institutions used their own protocols to collect whole blood in K2EDTA tubes. Collaborator samples were shipped for TCRbeta analysis as frozen whole blood, isolated PBMCs, or DNA extracted from either sample type. With respect to this clone: Its antigen is still unknown. The record has no base qualities; no much larger clone is one base away.

CDR1 SGHRS and CDR2 YFSETQ are derived from the germline V gene. From its cysteine to its phenylalanine, the CDR3 spans 13 amino acids. The entry retains the CDR3 DNA only, 39 bases that are in frame from base 1. V is reduced by 5 bases and J by 0 bases, leaving a spacing of 8 bases between them. TCRbeta CDR3 regions were amplified from genomic DNA by means of the immunoSEQ Assay, a bias-controlled multiplex PCR. Regarding the original processing steps: The number of nucleated cells in each sample was estimated by amplification of reference gene primers within the assay. To quantify the absolute abundance of each unique TCRbeta CDR3 rearrangement, sequence reads were collapsed and filtered. For each sample, productive Simpson clonality was calculated by taking the square root of Simpson's diversity index across productive rearrangements. TCRdb provides this immuneACCESS table in a form limited to in-frame rearrangements. Some clones are lacking; in checked studies, under half of them reflect an unresolved V gene, and why the rest are absent is not known. V, J and clone size are taken as reported in that table, and D and trimming were inferred from the DNA itself. The sample table lists fewer than 250,000 clones, around four fifths of them with a count of one. Clones ranked in the top ten supply around 2.6% of the sample.

Paper-wide results and their limitations: The amount of clinical and demographic metadata varied by source and participant and was provided uncurated.

Sample: peripheral blood. The origin of this receptor is a woman in her 70s with active or convalescent COVID-19. This chain joins TRBV5-1 to TRBJ2-5; the D gene is possibly TRBD2, with 5 bases matching. The CDR3 sequence is CASRGSDQETQYF. The nucleotide sequence is given as TGCGCCAGCAGGGGTAGCGACCAAGAGACCCAGTACTTC.